One and the same sample provided the 5 T cell receptor beta chains below, sequenced in a study of blood T cell repertoires in COVID-19. TCRdb's copy holds only in-frame clones and misses some; the assay was immunoSEQ multiplex PCR. In the table there are over 300,000 clones, approximately 83% of which are singletons. The source material was PBMCs or T cells enriched from blood (not recorded which). These TCRs come from a man between 25 and 39 years old who had recovered from COVID-19.

The chain uses TRBV7-9 and TRBJ2-5; maybe TRBD1 (6 bases). This CDR3 region has 16 residues. The germline V gene encodes CDR1 SEHNR and CDR2 FQNEAQ (reference sequence). Trimming left V 0 bases short and J 1 base short, with 12 bases between. CDR3 amino acids: CASSLAWGRSQETQYF. In DNA, the CDR3 is TGTGCCAGCAGCTTAGCGTGGGGGCGGAGCCAAGAGACCCAGTACTTC.

This chain links TRBV6-5 with TRBJ1-2, with 10 bases aligning to TRBD1. Losses at the gene ends were 2 bases for V and 5 bases for J; bases not matched to a gene: 2. The CDR3 has 14 amino acids. In germline, CDR1 is MNHEY, CDR2 SVGAGI. CDR3 in amino acids: CASSYRTGGYGYTF. Written as DNA, the CDR3 is TGTGCCAGCAGTTACCGGACAGGGGGATATGGCTACACCTTC.

The chain links TRBV4-1 to TRBJ2-7, with a weak D call TRBD1 (6 bases). V lost 1 base and J 0 bases, leaving 7 bases between the germline ends. From germline, CDR1 is MGHRA and CDR2 YSYEKL. The CDR3 totals 14 residues. In nucleotides, the CDR3 is TGCGCCAGCAGCCAAGTAGGGGGCTCCTACGAGCAGTACTTC. It encodes CASSQVGGSYEQYF.

This chain links TRBV2 with TRBJ2-3; tentatively, D is TRBD2 (5 bases). Germline V CDR1 and CDR2: SNHLY, FYNNEI. CDR3 length: 14 amino acids. The V end lost 7 bases, the J end lost 2 bases, and 13 bases lay between the germline ends. CDR3 sequence: CASKEETYTDTQYF. The CDR3 DNA follows: TGTGCCAGCAAGGAGGAGACCTACACAGATACGCAGTATTTT.

The chain carries TRBV7-9 and TRBJ2-7; D is possibly TRBD2 (6 bases). The CDR3 has 15 amino acids. V lost 1 base, J lost 2 bases, and 12 bases lay in between. Germline loops: CDR1 SEHNR, CDR2 FQNEAQ (reference sequence). The CDR3: CASSLGGTGAYEQYF. The CDR3 coding sequence is TGTGCCAGCAGCTTAGGAGGGACGGGAGCCTACGAGCAGTACTTC.